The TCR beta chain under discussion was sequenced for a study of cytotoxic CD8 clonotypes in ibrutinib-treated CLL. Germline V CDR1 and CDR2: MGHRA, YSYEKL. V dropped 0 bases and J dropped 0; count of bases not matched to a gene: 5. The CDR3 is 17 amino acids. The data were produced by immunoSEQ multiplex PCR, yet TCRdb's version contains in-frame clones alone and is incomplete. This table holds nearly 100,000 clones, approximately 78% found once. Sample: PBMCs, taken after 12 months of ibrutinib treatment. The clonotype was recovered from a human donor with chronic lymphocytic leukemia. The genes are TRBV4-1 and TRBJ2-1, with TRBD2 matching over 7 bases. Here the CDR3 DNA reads TGCGCCAGCAGCCAAGATGGGTCGGGGGGCTCCTACAATGAGCAGTTCTTC. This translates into CASSQDGSGGSYNEQFF.